The next 22 T cell receptor beta chains were all read from a single sample in a study of T cell responses to AZD1222 COVID-19 vaccine. The assay was immunoSEQ multiplex PCR, and TCRdb's table has in-frame clones only and misses some. The sample carries about 100,000 clones, around nine tenths recorded once. The source was peripheral blood, collected on day 0 of AZD1222 vaccination. The source is an adult in good health.

The CDR3 loop is CASSLTRGGGSPLHF. The CDR3 DNA reads TGTGCCAGCAGCCTTACAAGGGGTGGGGGTTCACCCCTCCACTTT. The chain joins TRBV9 to TRBJ1-6; D possibly corresponds to TRBD1 (5 bases). V was cut by 4 bases and J by 9 bases, with 17 bases left in between. The germline gives CDR1 SGDLS, CDR2 YYNGEE. CDR3 size: 15 residues.

The chain has TRBV5-5 and TRBJ1-1; perhaps TRBD1 as D (5 bases). The germline CDR1 and CDR2 sequences are SGHKS and YYEKEE (reference sequence). The V end was cut by 0 bases, the J end by 0 bases, with 15 bases between. This CDR3 is 17 amino acids long. CDR3 residues: CASSLARAGLVNTEAFF. The CDR3 nucleotides are TGTGCCAGCAGCTTGGCTAGGGCAGGGTTAGTGAACACTGAAGCTTTCTTT.

The chain's CDR3 is CASSLALAGPSPNTGELFF. The CDR3 DNA reads as TGTGCCAGCAGCTTAGCCCTAGCGGGGCCTAGCCCGAACACCGGGGAGCTGTTTTTT. The V gene is TRBV7-9, the J gene TRBJ2-2; 9 nucleotides line up with TRBD2. This CDR3 is 19 amino acids long. Germline V gene data show CDR1 as SEHNR and CDR2 as FQNEAQ (reference sequence). V lost 0 bases, J lost 0 bases, and 8 bases stayed unmatched.

The count of this clone is one. The V and J genes are TRBV7-2 and TRBJ2-2, with 8 bases aligning to TRBD2. This CDR3 is built from 15 residues. Germline CDR1 SGHTA, CDR2 FQGNSA. Unmatched junction bases numbered 7, after V lost 5 bases and J lost 5 bases. CDR3 amino acids: CASSRATGGTGELFF. The CDR3, as DNA: TGTGCCAGCAGCCGGGCGACGGGGGGGACCGGGGAGCTGTTTTTT.

The chain employs TRBV12-3 or TRBV12-4 and TRBJ1-1; D is uncertain. CDR3 length: 13 amino acids. Trimming cost V 4 bases and J 9 bases, with 15 bases left between them. Written as DNA, the CDR3 is TGTGCCAGCAGTTCCCCCGGCTCTGAGAAAGCTTTCTTT. Amino acid sequence: CASSSPGSEKAFF.

The chain uses TRBV11-3 and TRBJ2-1; D perhaps matches TRBD1 (5 bases). The CDR3 has 15 amino acids. CDR1 is SGHNT, CDR2 YENEEA, per germline. Trimming took 0 bases from V and 7 from J, leaving 13 bases between them. The CDR3 coding sequence is TGTGCCAGCAGCTTAGATCCGACAGCCTCTAATGAGCAGTTCTTC. This encodes CASSLDPTASNEQFF.

The rearrangement uses TRBV7-9 and TRBJ2-5; 8 nucleotides line up with TRBD1. The CDR3 is 15 residues long. J was trimmed by 7 bases and V by 1 base; bases with no gene match: 8. Germline V gene lookup returns CDR1 SEHNR and CDR2 FQNEAQ (reference sequence). Here the CDR3 DNA reads TGTGCCAGCAGCTTAGGGACAGGGATGAGTATGACCCAGTACTTC. It specifies CASSLGTGMSMTQYF.

The chain joins TRBV6-6 to TRBJ1-4; TRBD1 might be the D (6 bases). V was shortened by 7 bases and J by 5 bases, with 11 bases between the two germline ends. The CDR3 is 13 residues long. Germline loops: CDR1 MNHNY, CDR2 SVGAGI (reference sequence). For the CDR3, the DNA is TGTGCCAGCAAGGAGGGGGTGAATGAAAAACTGTTTTTT. Translated: CASKEGVNEKLFF.

The rearrangement joins TRBV6-4 to TRBJ1-2; 8 bases are a match to TRBD1. The CDR3 loop spans 12 amino acids. Losses at the gene ends were 8 bases for V and 7 bases for J; bases not matched to a gene: 6. CDR1 and CDR2 (germline): MRHNA, SNTAGT. This chain's CDR3 is CASATGGSGYTF. DNA for the CDR3: TGTGCCAGCGCCACAGGGGGATCTGGCTACACCTTC.

The chain links TRBV5-5 to TRBJ1-1; no definite D call. This CDR3 region has 13 residues. CDR1 SGHKS and CDR2 YYEKEE come from the germline V gene (reference sequence). V was trimmed by 0 bases and J by 1 base, leaving 4 bases between them. CDR3 sequence: CASSLGRNTEAFF. The CDR3 DNA is TGTGCCAGCAGCTTGGGACGGAACACTGAAGCTTTCTTT.

The chain couples TRBV3-1 (or the pseudogene TRBV3-2) to TRBJ2-5; a possible D gene is TRBD1 (6 bases). The CDR3 extends over 16 amino acids. Per germline, CDR1 LGHDT and CDR2 YNNKEL (reference sequence). Trimming left V 2 bases short and J 2 bases short, with 15 bases between. Here the CDR3 DNA reads TGTGCCAGCAGCCAATCTTTGGGACAAGCACAAGAGACCCAGTACTTC. It specifies CASSQSLGQAQETQYF.

This clone has a handful of counts. This chain connects TRBV6-1 to TRBJ2-5; D possibly corresponds to TRBD2 (6 bases). Germline V gene data show CDR1 as MNHNS and CDR2 as SASEGT. Trimming pared 1 base from V and 2 bases from J, leaving 11 bases between. The CDR3 has 15 residues. The CDR3 nucleotides read TGTGCCAGCAGTGAAGGTGGGGAGGATCAAGAGACCCAGTACTTC. It codes for CASSEGGEDQETQYF.

The gene calls are TRBV5-1 and TRBJ2-7; 7 positions agree with TRBD1. V lost 4 bases to trimming and J lost 4 bases; unmatched junction nucleotides: 8. This CDR3 is 14 amino acids long. Per germline, CDR1 SGHRS and CDR2 YFSETQ. The DNA for the CDR3 is TGCGCCAGCAGCCAGGACAGGTCAGGATACGAGCAGTACTTC. Amino acid sequence: CASSQDRSGYEQYF.

The chain recombines TRBV11-2 with TRBJ1-3; D uncertain. The V and J ends lost 0 bases and 1 base respectively, with 4 bases between them. CDR1 SGHAT and CDR2 FQNNGV come from the germline V gene. This CDR3 has 14 amino acids. The CDR3 nucleotides read TGTGCCAGCAGCTTAGACCGTTCTGGAAACACCATATATTTT. Translating gives CASSLDRSGNTIYF.

The chain has TRBV15 and TRBJ2-7; D is possibly TRBD1 (6 bases). Trimming left V 0 bases short and J 4 bases short, with 13 bases between. CDR1 is LNHNV, CDR2 YYDKDF, per germline (reference sequence). This CDR3 has 15 residues. CDR3 region: CATSRDQQGDYEQYF. In DNA form, the CDR3 reads TGTGCCACCAGCAGAGATCAACAGGGAGATTACGAGCAGTACTTC. The whole variable domain, remainder taken from reference TRBV15 and TRBJ2-7, is DAMVIQNPRYQVTQFGKPVTLSCSQTLNHNVMYWYQQKSSQAPKLLFHYYDKDFNNEADTPDNFQSRRPNTSFCFLDIRSPGLGDTAMYLCATSRDQQGDYEQYFGPGTRLTVT.

The J gene is TRBJ1-4, the V gene TRBV11-1, with 10 bases matching TRBD1. The J segment lost 7 bases and the V segment lost 5 bases, leaving 4 bases of the junction unmatched. The CDR3 is made up of 14 amino acids. Looked up from germline, CDR1 is SGHAT and CDR2 is FQDESV (reference sequence). CDR3 protein: CASSEDRGGEKLFF. As DNA, the CDR3 is TGTGCCAGCAGCGAGGACAGGGGGGGTGAAAAACTGTTTTTT.

This chain joins TRBV2 and TRBJ1-4, with D unclear. The CDR3 is made up of 12 amino acids. Deletions cut 1 base from V and 8 bases from J, with 5 bases between. CDR1 is SNHLY and CDR2 is FYNNEI in the germline V gene. CDR3 loop: CASSEEREKLFF. The CDR3 DNA sequence: TGTGCCAGCAGTGAAGAAAGAGAAAAACTGTTTTTT.

This chain uses TRBV28 with TRBJ2-3, with a weak D call TRBD1 (5 bases). Germline CDR1 reads MDHEN; CDR2 reads SYDVKM. The CDR3 contains 14 residues. Trimming pared 3 bases from V and 7 bases from J, leaving 14 bases between. The CDR3 nucleotides read TGTGCCAGCAGTTTCCCAGGGCTCAGATATACGCAGTATTTT. This codes for CASSFPGLRYTQYF.

The rearrangement links TRBV19 to TRBJ2-7; D is uncertain. Looked up from germline, CDR1 is LNHDA and CDR2 is SQIVND (reference sequence). The CDR3 sequence is 14 residues long. Trimming shortened V by 3 bases and J by 0 bases, and 9 bases separated the two germline ends. The CDR3 is CASSITRSSYEQYF. In nucleotides, the CDR3 is TGTGCCAGTAGTATCACGCGGAGCTCCTACGAGCAGTACTTC.

A single count supports this clone. The V and J genes are TRBV5-8 and TRBJ2-2, with 7 bases identical to TRBD1. Germline values: CDR1 SGHTS, CDR2 YDEGEE. The junction had 7 bases not matched to a gene; V was cut back by 1 base and J by 1 base. The CDR3 covers 17 residues. The CDR3 loop is CASSLRRGPLNTGELFF. CDR3 DNA: TGTGCCAGCAGCTTGAGAAGGGGGCCCCTGAACACCGGGGAGCTGTTTTTT. Looking up the rest from reference TRBV5-8 and TRBJ2-2 gives the full variable domain: EAGVTQSPTHLIKTRGQQATLRCSPISGHTSVYWYQQALGLGLQFLLWYDEGEERNRGNFPPRFSGRQFPNYSSELNVNALELEDSALYLCASSLRRGPLNTGELFFGEGSRLTVL.

The chain has TRBV10-3 and TRBJ1-1; 8 bases match TRBD1. Trimming removed 4 bases from V and 0 bases from J; junction bases left unmatched: 1. Germline values: CDR1 ENHRY, CDR2 SYGVKD. This CDR3 is 14 amino acids long. CDR3 coding DNA: TGTGCCATCAGTGGGGACAGGCTGAACACTGAAGCTTTCTTT. Protein sequence: CAISGDRLNTEAFF.

This clone was observed a single time. The chain combines TRBV7-2 with TRBJ1-3, with TRBD1 identical over 7 bases. Germline CDR1 reads SGHTA; CDR2 reads FQGNSA. This CDR3 is 16 amino acids long. V shed 1 base, J shed 2 bases, and the junction held 5 bases outside the gene matches. The CDR3 loop is CASSLGGGEPGNTIYF. In nucleotides, the CDR3 is TGTGCCAGCAGCTTAGGAGGGGGCGAACCTGGAAACACCATATATTTT.